Each of the 10 T cell receptor beta chains below was sequenced from the same sample in a study of T cell responses to AZD1222 COVID-19 vaccine. TCRdb's copy holds only in-frame clones and misses some; the assay was immunoSEQ multiplex PCR. Of over 110,000 clones in the sample, 85% to 95% were seen once. The specimen was peripheral blood, collected on day 0 of AZD1222 vaccination. Source of these receptors: an adult in good health.

This chain links TRBV7-2 with TRBJ2-7, with 10 bases matching TRBD2. V shed 1 base and J 4 bases; nucleotides not matched to a gene: 13. The CDR3 is 18 residues long. The germline CDR1 and CDR2 sequences are SGHTA and FQGNSA. Written as DNA, the CDR3 is TGTGCCAGCAGCTTAGTGCCTCTTGGAGCGGGGGGGCCGTACGAGCAGTACTTC. It translates to CASSLVPLGAGGPYEQYF.

The V and J genes are TRBV9 and TRBJ2-4, with 7 bases fitting TRBD1. CDR3 size: 15 residues. J was trimmed by 1 base and V by 3 bases; bases with no gene match: 4. Germline V gives CDR1 SGDLS, CDR2 YYNGEE. CDR3 loop: CASSGETGAKNIQYF. The CDR3 DNA is TGTGCCAGCAGCGGAGAGACAGGGGCCAAAAACATTCAGTACTTC.

The rearrangement uses TRBV7-2 and TRBJ2-1; 9 nucleotides line up with TRBD2. CDR1 is SGHTA and CDR2 is FQGNSA in the germline V gene. Trimming took 4 bases from V and 10 from J; bases not matched to a gene: 5. CDR3 size: 13 residues. CDR3 coding DNA: TGTGCCAGCAGCTACCTAACTAGCGGGGAGCAGTTCTTC. It yields the protein CASSYLTSGEQFF. Full variable domain (missing parts from reference TRBV7-2 and TRBJ2-1): GAGVSQSPSNKVTEKGKDVELRCDPISGHTALYWYRQSLGQGLEFLIYFQGNSAPDKSGLPSDRFSAERTGGSVSTLTIQRTQQEDSAVYLCASSYLTSGEQFFGPGTRLTVL.

CDR3 DNA sequence: TGTGCCAGCAGCGCCCAAAAAGCGGGGACCAATACGCAGTATTTT. It codes for CASSAQKAGTNTQYF. This chain links TRBV3-1 (or the pseudogene TRBV3-2) with TRBJ2-3, with 7 bases lining up with TRBD2. This CDR3 comprises 15 residues. Per the germline V gene, CDR1 is LGHDT and CDR2 is YNNKEL (reference sequence). V dropped 5 bases and J dropped 7; count of bases not matched to a gene: 12.

With respect to this clone: Germline is not matched at one junction end, which may reflect a read error. CDR3 in amino acids: CASSNSEGYTF. The CDR3 DNA is TGTGCCAGCAGTAACTCGGAGGGGTACACCTTC. The chain couples TRBV6-5 to TRBJ1-2; D might be TRBD1 (5 bases). The CDR3 spans 11 residues. CDR1 and CDR2 (germline): MNHEY, SVGAGI.

This clone was counted a single time. CDR3 coding DNA: TGTGCCAGCAGCACACAGGGATTTAATGAAAAACTGTTTTTT. This gives the protein CASSTQGFNEKLFF. This sequence joins TRBV7-8 and TRBJ1-4, with a tentative D call TRBD1 (6 bases). The ends were cut back, 5 bases at V and 4 bases at J, with 11 bases in the middle. This CDR3 has 14 residues. Germline assignment: CDR1 SGHVS and CDR2 FQNEAQ.

The gene calls are TRBV7-8 and TRBJ2-2; no firm D call. V was pared by 1 base and J by 6 bases, with 18 bases between. Germline V CDR1 and CDR2: SGHVS, FQNEAQ. The CDR3 runs to 17 residues. CDR3 nucleotides: TGTGCCAGCAGCTTAGGTGGCGGTGGCCTAGTCCCCGGGGAGCTGTTTTTT. It yields the protein CASSLGGGGLVPGELFF.

The chain joins TRBV18 to TRBJ1-5; D is uncertain. V was trimmed by 6 bases and J by 6 bases, leaving 12 bases between them. The CDR3 is 13 residues long. CDR1 is KGHSH, CDR2 LQKENI, per germline. DNA for the CDR3: TGTGCCAGCTCTCCGGACCGGGCTCAGCCCCAGCATTTT. Protein sequence: CASSPDRAQPQHF.

V is TRBV27 and J is TRBJ1-6; D is uncertain. The germline V gene has CDR1 MNHEY and CDR2 SMNVEV (reference sequence). Between the trimmed V and J ends, which lost 5 bases and 4 bases, there was a span of 9 bases. The CDR3 runs 14 residues. Written as DNA, the CDR3 is TGTGCCAGCAGTCCGGGAAGTTATAATTCACCCCTCCACTTT. Translated, it gives CASSPGSYNSPLHF.

This chain joins TRBV6-5 and TRBJ2-1; D call uncertain. This CDR3 has 11 amino acids. CDR1 and CDR2 from the germline V gene are MNHEY and SVGAGI. V lost 6 bases to trimming and J lost 14 bases, with 14 bases between them. The CDR3 DNA reads as TGTGCCAGCAGGGATACAAGGGCGGAGTTCTTC. Translation: CASRDTRAEFF.